This note documents a single T cell receptor beta chain sequence. The antigen remains undetermined. This sample was taken from a study of OX40 agonist ivuxolimab in advanced cancers. Study observations and caveats: Those patients achieving a partial response at 0.1-3.0 mg/kg showed among the lowest clonal expansion.

TCRdb's copy holds only in-frame clones and misses some; the assay was immunoSEQ multiplex PCR. The repertoire holds about 64,000 clones, with roughly 81% as singletons. The CDR3 loop spans 14 amino acids. Germline V lookup: CDR1 SEHNR, CDR2 FQNEAQ (reference sequence). Trimming stripped 5 bases from V and 8 bases from J, with 18 bases between. This clonotype originated in an adult with an advanced solid tumor such as melanoma, head and neck, liver or kidney cancer. The J gene is TRBJ1-2, the V gene TRBV7-9; maybe TRBD1 (6 bases). The sequences come from CD4+ or CD8+ T cells sorted from blood, collected in a trial of the OX40 agonist ivuxolimab. CDR3 DNA sequence: TGTGCCAGCAGCCCCTCGGGGGCCGTACGGGGCTACACCTTC. Protein product: CASSPSGAVRGYTF.